Given below is one TCR beta chain in context. TCRdb's table, derived via immunoSEQ multiplex PCR, lists solely in-frame clones and lacks some. The table lists fewer than 85,000 clones, approximately 86% of them singletons, with 2.9% in the top ten. The data stem from a study of a mutant IDH1 vaccine in newly diagnosed glioma. Time point indicated: baseline, week 1 (first vaccination visit). Treatment meaning: pre-vaccination baseline after standard-of-care therapy. The V segment lost 6 bases and the J segment 6 bases; nucleotides outside the gene matches: 9. The germline V gene has CDR1 MNHEY and CDR2 SMNVEV (reference sequence). The CDR3 has 14 amino acids.

This clonotype originated in a man aged 25 to 40 with glioma. This specimen was PBMCs, taken from a glioma patient treated with radiotherapy, temozolomide or both. The genes are TRBV27 and TRBJ2-3, with 7 bases matching TRBD1. CDR3 coding DNA: TGTGCCAGCAGATTGGCAGGGGGTTACGATACGCAGTATTTT. As protein: CASRLAGGYDTQYF.